Sequencing of this T cell receptor (beta chain) was carried out in a study of tumor and adjacent non-tumor tissue in lung cancer. On this clonotype: Its antigen is as yet unknown. One junction end does not reproduce the germline sequence, and a read error may be involved.

The CDR3 consists of 14 residues. Germline CDR1 reads WSHSY; CDR2 reads SAAADI. Whole-study results and caveats: Normal lung showed higher cumulative top 100 clone frequency than tumor.

The template was RNA from unsorted bulk tissue. TCRbeta libraries were built with three rounds of nested PCR, modified from ARM-PCR. Via MiXCR, TCRdb re-called the multiplex PCR reads, giving one row per CDR3 protein. The repertoire holds 90,000 to 130,000 distinct CDR3 sequences, with over 75% as singletons. The source of this sequence is an older man with non-small cell lung cancer. Sequencing was performed on lung tumor tissue. V gene TRBV10-2 combines with J gene TRBJ2-3, with D hard to call. The CDR3 region is CTSTKWEFTDTQYF. The CDR3 coding sequence is TGCACCAGCACCAAGTGGGAATTCACAGATACGCAGTATTTT.